The T cell receptor beta chain described here comes from a study of control samples from healthy donors and cancer patients. The CDR3 has 16 amino acids. CDR1 MGHRA and CDR2 YSYEKL come from the germline V gene. The V gene end was trimmed by 1 base and the J gene end by 2 bases; junction bases not matched to a gene: 0. The table came from immunoSEQ multiplex PCR; TCRdb's copy has only in-frame clones and leaves some out. The table has some 130,000 clones, approximately 92% seen once; the top ten hold 4.5% to 7%. This receptor was taken from a man aged 18 to 29 in good health. Sequencing input: blood. V and J are TRBV4-1 and TRBJ2-1, with 12 bases aligning to TRBD2. In DNA form, the CDR3 reads TGCGCCAGCAGCCAAGCTAGCGGGGGGGCCTACAATGAGCAGTTCTTC. Translation: CASSQASGGAYNEQFF.